The clone carrying this T cell receptor beta chain has ten or more counts. Unique molecular identifiers were attached to individual cDNA molecules within the library. Study processing details: The number of TCRs in each sample had a median of approximately 90,000 and spanned about 23,224 to 700,000. TCRdb analysed the RACE reads with MiXCR anew, one entry per CDR3 protein. Clone size and V and J calls follow TCRdb, not the original study. This table has 39,000 or so distinct CDR3 sequences, under 5% appearing once. V lost 3 bases, J lost 5 bases, and 9 bases stayed unmatched. This CDR3 has 15 amino acids. CDR1 is SGDLS and CDR2 is YYNGEE in the germline V gene. The data are from a study of human T cells and chemical hapten exposure. The wider study: While the approximately 23-week study was under way, patients received diphenylcyclopropenone on the scalp every week.

The time point: patch test 1, 2 weeks after DPC sensitization. Treatment: therapeutic diphenylcyclopropenone sensitization with weekly scalp DPC. Total RNA was extracted from unfractionated whole blood. This sample comprised whole blood, obtained in connection with sensitization to the hapten diphenylcyclopropenone (DPC). The TCR originated in a man aged 45-65 years with alopecia areata. Some clones in this sample may be carry-over from other donors' samples. The chain is built from TRBV9 and TRBJ2-7; TRBD1 agrees at 9 bases. CDR3 bases: TGTGCCAGCAGCGGGTTTGGGACAGGGACCGACGAGCAGTACTTC. This sequence encodes CASSGFGTGTDEQYF.